This T cell receptor beta chain comes out of a study of CD8 T cells in Susac syndrome. CD8+ and CD4+ T cells from blood underwent TCR beta sequencing. TEMRA cells were enriched by FACS, and CD4+ and CD8+ T cells were negatively isolated. General study points: That the number of individuals in its TCR sequencing and HLA analysis was relatively small was acknowledged by the study.

With random hexamers, reverse transcription was performed on about 0.45 to 1 ug of RNA. An immunoSEQ multiplex PCR generated amplified TCR beta CDR3 products spanning 54 Vbeta and 13 Jbeta. MiXCR, run by TCRdb on the immunoSEQ multiplex PCR reads, gives a single entry per CDR3 protein. The sample lists 250,000 to 350,000 distinct CDR3 sequences; 90% to 95% were seen once. This clonotype was seen just once. What it binds is unknown. Germline V CDR1 and CDR2: DFQATT, SNEGSKA (reference sequence). V shed 5 bases, J shed 2 bases, and the junction held 9 bases outside the gene matches. The CDR3 extends over 16 amino acids.

The TCR comes from a human donor with multiple sclerosis. The chain uses TRBV20-1 and TRBJ2-1, with 10 bases that match TRBD2. What was sequenced was CD4+ T cells from PBMCs. The CDR3 DNA reads TGCAGTGCTGCCAAATTAGCGGGGGGCCCCTACAATGAGCAGTTCTTC. It is translated as CSAAKLAGGPYNEQFF.